The 30 T cell receptor beta chains below come from one sample, sequenced in a study of OX40 agonist ivuxolimab in advanced cancers. Sequencing was performed with immunoSEQ multiplex PCR; in TCRdb, only in-frame clones are kept and a portion is missing. The sample holds approximately 40,000 clones, about 92% seen once. Sequencing was performed on CD4+ or CD8+ T cells sorted from blood, taken in a trial of the OX40 agonist ivuxolimab. These receptor sequences come from an adult with an advanced solid tumor such as melanoma, head and neck, liver or kidney cancer.

V and J are TRBV2 and TRBJ2-1; 12 bases are a match to TRBD2. The CDR3 has 17 amino acids. V gave up 3 bases and J gave up 6 bases; unmatched junction bases: 9. The germline V gene encodes CDR1 SNHLY and CDR2 FYNNEI. The CDR3 sequence: CASSEGLGLAGFNEQFF. CDR3 nucleotide sequence: TGTGCCAGCAGTGAGGGCTTGGGACTAGCGGGCTTCAATGAGCAGTTCTTC.

The gene calls are TRBV29-1 and TRBJ1-2; TRBD1 is a possible D gene (6 bases). The germline CDR1 and CDR2 sequences are SQVTM and ANQGSEA. The V end lost 3 bases, the J end lost 3 bases, and 32 bases lay between the germline ends. This CDR3 is 20 amino acids long. CDR3 amino acids: CSVEDFGGNNGVSLHYGYTF. The CDR3 region has the DNA TGCAGCGTTGAGGATTTCGGGGGCAATAACGGCGTGTCTCTCCACTATGGCTACACCTTC. The full variable domain, rest sourced from reference TRBV29-1 and TRBJ1-2, is SAVISQKPSRDICQRGTSLTIQCQVDSQVTMMFWYRQQPGQSLTLIATANQGSEATYESGFVIDKFPISRPNLTFSTLTVSNMSPEDSSIYLCSVEDFGGNNGVSLHYGYTFGSGTRLTVV.

The CDR3 loop is CASSFGKEVNQPQHF. In DNA form, the CDR3 reads TGTGCCAGCAGTTTTGGTAAGGAGGTAAATCAGCCCCAGCATTTT. This rearrangement joins TRBV28 to TRBJ1-5; the D is unclear. Germline CDR1 MDHEN, CDR2 SYDVKM. The CDR3 is 15 amino acids. The ends were cut back, 3 bases at V and 4 bases at J, with 13 bases in the middle.

The chain uses TRBV19 and TRBJ1-1; D is ambiguous. Trimming pared 7 bases from V and 5 bases from J, leaving 20 bases between. CDR1 LNHDA and CDR2 SQIVND come from the germline V gene (reference sequence). The CDR3 is 15 amino acids. The CDR3 coding sequence is TGTGCCAGTATTCACCGAGAGCCGGTACGGACTGAAGCTTTCTTT. Residues: CASIHREPVRTEAFF.

With regard to this clone: An end of the junction differs from the germline gene, which may be a read error. The chain is built from TRBV19 and TRBJ1-1; TRBD1 is a possible D gene (5 bases). In germline, CDR1 is LNHDA, CDR2 SQIVND (reference sequence). The CDR3 length is 14 residues. CDR3 in amino acids: CASSIWSGNAEAFF. Written as DNA, the CDR3 is TGTGCCAGTAGTATTTGGTCAGGGAACGCTGAAGCTTTCTTT.

This clone was observed a single time. The chain uses TRBV21-1 and TRBJ1-3; the table's D call TRBD1 went unverified against the DNA. TRBV21-1 is described as a pseudogene. The CDR3 covers 12 residues. In nucleotides, the CDR3 is TGTGCCAGCCGGACAAACGGAAACACCATATATTTT. Translating gives CASRTNGNTIYF.

The chain recombines TRBV15 with TRBJ1-5, with a possible D match to TRBD1 (6 bases). Trimming stripped 2 bases from V and 5 bases from J, with 22 bases between. The CDR3 contains 18 residues. Germline CDR1 reads LNHNV; CDR2 reads YYDKDF (reference sequence). CDR3 region: CATSRSPKGDSRDQPQHF. In nucleotides, the CDR3 is TGTGCCACCAGCAGATCCCCTAAGGGGGATTCTAGAGATCAGCCCCAGCATTTT. Full variable domain (outside the CDR3, taken from reference TRBV15 and TRBJ1-5): DAMVIQNPRYQVTQFGKPVTLSCSQTLNHNVMYWYQQKSSQAPKLLFHYYDKDFNNEADTPDNFQSRRPNTSFCFLDIRSPGLGDTAMYLCATSRSPKGDSRDQPQHFGDGTRLSIL.

The chain couples TRBV27 to TRBJ1-1; weak D call: TRBD1 (6 bases). CDR1 is MNHEY and CDR2 is SMNVEV in the germline V gene (reference sequence). The CDR3 has 14 residues. The germline V and J ends were trimmed by 2 bases and 5 bases, with 12 bases remaining between them. The CDR3 region has the DNA TGTGCCAGCAGTTTACTGGGGGCGAGGACTGAAGCTTTCTTT. Amino acid sequence: CASSLLGARTEAFF.

CDR3 bases: TGTGCCAGCAGCTTCGACCCCATGAACACTGAAGCTTTCTTT. This codes for CASSFDPMNTEAFF. This chain joins TRBV7-2 and TRBJ1-1; D is ambiguous. This CDR3 region has 14 residues. V shed 3 bases and J shed 0 bases, with 8 bases lying between them. Germline assignment: CDR1 SGHTA and CDR2 FQGNSA.

DNA for the CDR3: TGTGCCAGTAGTCGAACGGCAGGTACAGGGACTACTTCTAACTATGGCTACACCTTC. This sequence encodes CASSRTAGTGTTSNYGYTF. The chain employs TRBV19 and TRBJ1-2; maybe TRBD1 (6 bases). This CDR3 contains 19 residues. V lost 5 bases and J lost 0, with 25 bases in between. CDR1 is LNHDA and CDR2 is SQIVND in the germline V gene (reference sequence).

V is TRBV28 and J is TRBJ2-3, with a weak D call TRBD1 (5 bases). This CDR3 contains 16 residues. CDR1 MDHEN and CDR2 SYDVKM come from the germline V gene. Trimming pared 3 bases from V and 5 bases from J, leaving 18 bases between. CDR3 in amino acids: CASSLAATGPRDTQYF. The CDR3 region has the DNA TGTGCCAGCAGTTTGGCAGCCACAGGCCCTAGAGATACGCAGTATTTT.

This chain uses TRBV19 with TRBJ1-5, with unresolved D. Germline CDR1 is LNHDA and CDR2 is SQIVND (reference sequence). The CDR3 has 14 amino acids. Trimming pared 8 bases from V and 2 bases from J, leaving 13 bases between. The CDR3 loop is CASQSGMGNQPQHF. The CDR3, as DNA: TGTGCCAGTCAGTCCGGGATGGGCAATCAGCCCCAGCATTTT.

The chain carries TRBV25-1 and TRBJ2-3; the D call may be TRBD1 or TRBD2 (7 bases each). The germline V and J ends were trimmed by 8 bases and 4 bases, with 13 bases remaining between them. The germline CDR1 and CDR2 sequences are MGHDK and SYGVNS. This CDR3 is 13 amino acids long. The CDR3: CASPRGGADTQYF. The DNA for the CDR3 is TGTGCCAGCCCCAGGGGGGGGGCAGATACGCAGTATTTT.

The chain carries TRBV25-1 and TRBJ2-3; tentative D call: TRBD2 (6 bases). The CDR3 has 15 residues. The V end was cut by 1 base, the J end by 1 base, with 9 bases between. Germline-derived CDR1 and CDR2 are MGHDK and SYGVNS. CDR3 residues: CASSEFGGRTDTQYF. The CDR3 DNA is TGTGCCAGCAGTGAATTCGGAGGGCGCACAGATACGCAGTATTTT.

The chain recombines TRBV27 with TRBJ2-7, with no clear D. The ends were cut back, 4 bases at V and 4 bases at J, with 14 bases in the middle. Germline V gives CDR1 MNHEY, CDR2 SMNVEV (reference sequence). The CDR3 covers 14 residues. The CDR3: CASSWKAIGYEQYV. The CDR3 DNA reads as TGTGCCAGCAGTTGGAAGGCTATAGGTTACGAGCAGTACGTC.

This chain uses TRBV19 with TRBJ2-1, with TRBD2 identical over 9 bases. The CDR3 runs to 16 residues. The ends lost 0 bases at V and 9 bases at J; junction bases unmatched: 9. Germline CDR1 reads LNHDA; CDR2 reads SQIVND (reference sequence). The CDR3 nucleotides are TGTGCCAGTAGTATAGATCGGGCGGGAGGGCAGCGTGAGCAGTTCTTC. This sequence encodes CASSIDRAGGQREQFF.

The genes are TRBV19 and TRBJ2-1; 8 bases agree with TRBD2. In germline, CDR1 is LNHDA, CDR2 SQIVND (reference sequence). The V gene end was trimmed by 3 bases and the J gene end by 6 bases; junction bases not matched to a gene: 4. CDR3 length: 14 residues. The chain's CDR3 is CASSIFGRANEQFF. In DNA form, the CDR3 reads TGTGCCAGTAGTATTTTCGGGAGGGCCAATGAGCAGTTCTTC.

Judged by abundance, this clone is medium-sized. The J gene is TRBJ1-1, the V gene TRBV28, with D hard to call. Germline V gene sequence: CDR1 MDHEN, CDR2 SYDVKM. The CDR3 is 17 amino acids. V lost 2 bases to trimming and J lost 0 bases, with 16 bases between them. In DNA form, the CDR3 reads TGTGCCAGCAGTTTACCTGGGTTTCGAGGTATGAACACTGAAGCTTTCTTT. This codes for CASSLPGFRGMNTEAFF.

The chain has TRBV27 and TRBJ2-7, with D uncertain. The length of the CDR3 is 14 residues. The germline V gene encodes CDR1 MNHEY and CDR2 SMNVEV (reference sequence). Trimming removed 8 bases from V and 0 bases from J, with 14 bases in between. This CDR3 is CASGSGRASYEQYF. CDR3 nucleotide sequence: TGTGCCAGCGGGTCCGGACGGGCCTCCTACGAGCAGTACTTC.

This chain uses TRBV5-6 with TRBJ2-5, with a tentative D call TRBD1 (6 bases). The CDR3 loop spans 14 amino acids. Looked up from germline, CDR1 is SGHDT and CDR2 is YYEEEE. Trimming cost V 4 bases and J 3 bases, with 13 bases left between them. This CDR3 reads CASSQRRGEETQYF. The CDR3 nucleotides read TGTGCCAGCAGCCAGCGCAGGGGAGAAGAGACCCAGTACTTC.

The J gene is TRBJ2-2, the V gene TRBV4-1, with D unresolved. The CDR3 extends over 14 amino acids. Trimming pared 2 bases from V and 6 bases from J, leaving 10 bases between. Germline V gene lookup returns CDR1 MGHRA and CDR2 YSYEKL. The CDR3 nucleotides are TGCGCCAGCAGCCAACTACAGTCTGCCGGGGAGCTGTTTTTT. Translated, it gives CASSQLQSAGELFF.

The chain combines TRBV7-9 with TRBJ1-2, with TRBD1 matching over 9 bases. CDR3 length: 15 residues. Germline loops: CDR1 SEHNR, CDR2 FQNEAQ (reference sequence). V dropped 4 bases and J dropped 7; count of bases not matched to a gene: 10. Written as DNA, the CDR3 is TGTGCCAGCAGCTACCCGGACAGGGGAGTCGGTGGCTACACCTTC. It codes for CASSYPDRGVGGYTF.

This chain links TRBV13 with TRBJ1-3; possibly TRBD1 for D (5 bases). This CDR3 spans 14 amino acids. The V end was cut by 5 bases, the J end by 4 bases, with 12 bases between. Germline V gene lookup returns CDR1 PRHDT and CDR2 FYEKMQ (reference sequence). CDR3 residues: CASSRGDLGNTIYF. CDR3 bases: TGTGCCAGCAGCCGGGGGGACTTGGGAAACACCATATATTTT.

On this clone: Other DNA sequences within the sample encode an identical CDR3. The V call is TRBV27, the J call TRBJ2-7, with D maybe TRBD2 (6 bases). V was trimmed by 7 bases and J by 4 bases, leaving 14 bases between them. This CDR3 is built from 13 residues. The germline V gene encodes CDR1 MNHEY and CDR2 SMNVEV (reference sequence). CDR3 protein: CASTFSAGYEQYF. The CDR3 DNA reads as TGTGCCAGCACCTTCTCGGCGGGGTACGAGCAGTACTTC.

The chain combines TRBV10-1 with TRBJ2-2; TRBD2 aligns across 14 bases. The CDR3 length is 16 residues. Trimming removed 6 bases from V and 4 bases from J; junction bases left unmatched: 4. CDR1 is WNHNN, CDR2 SYGVQD, per germline (reference sequence). The CDR3 reads CASSSGLAGVTGELFF. The CDR3, as DNA: TGCGCCAGCAGCTCGGGACTAGCGGGGGTCACCGGGGAGCTGTTTTTT.

This chain links TRBV5-1 with TRBJ1-1; D is unresolved. Trimming cost V 5 bases and J 1 base, with 18 bases left between them. In germline, CDR1 is SGHRS, CDR2 YFSETQ. The CDR3 is made up of 16 amino acids. CDR3 DNA sequence: TGCGCCAGCAGAACTACTTCCGGATACGGGAACACTGAAGCTTTCTTT. This encodes CASRTTSGYGNTEAFF.

The V and J genes are TRBV5-4 and TRBJ2-5, with D possibly being TRBD2 (6 bases). Per germline, CDR1 SGHNT and CDR2 YYREEE (reference sequence). Trimming shortened V by 2 bases and J by 9 bases, and 14 bases separated the two germline ends. The CDR3 is 13 amino acids. The chain's CDR3 is CASSFGPPGAQYF. The CDR3 nucleotides read TGTGCCAGCAGCTTCGGACCCCCGGGAGCCCAGTACTTC.

This sequence joins TRBV7-2 and TRBJ2-7; TRBD1 agrees at 7 bases. V trimming: 5 bases; J trimming: 5 bases; junction bases outside the gene matches: 6. The CDR3 is 13 residues long. Germline CDR1 and CDR2: SGHTA and FQGNSA. CDR3 sequence reads: CASSLQGDHEQYV. CDR3 nucleotides: TGTGCCAGCAGCCTCCAGGGGGACCACGAGCAGTACGTC.

The CDR3 bases are TGTGCCAGCAGCTTAGGGGCTGGGAGCTCTGGAAACACCATATATTTT. Translating gives CASSLGAGSSGNTIYF. This chain links TRBV7-6 with TRBJ1-3; D unclear. The CDR3 length is 16 residues. Per the germline V gene, CDR1 is SGHVS and CDR2 is FNYEAQ. The V end was cut by 1 base, the J end by 0 bases, with 10 bases between. Drawing the rest from reference TRBV7-6 and TRBJ1-3, the complete variable domain is GAGVSQSPRYKVTKRGQDVALRCDPISGHVSLYWYRQALGQGPEFLTYFNYEAQQDKSGLPNDRFSAERPEGSISTLTIQRTEQRDSAMYRCASSLGAGSSGNTIYFGEGSWLTVV.

The CDR3 DNA is TGTGCCAGCAGCGCCGGTACCGGGCTTTATGAGCAGTTCTTC. This encodes CASSAGTGLYEQFF. This chain links TRBV9 with TRBJ2-1; D call uncertain. This CDR3 spans 14 amino acids. Germline lookup yields CDR1 SGDLS and CDR2 YYNGEE. The V gene lost 3 bases and the J gene lost 8 bases, with 15 bases spanning the gap.